A selection of T cell receptor beta chains follows, all from one sample in a study of T cell repertoires in cytomegalovirus infection. Which antigens these TCRs recognize remains unknown. TCRdb called the reads again in MiXCR, with one record for every CDR3 protein. The table includes roughly 860,000 distinct CDR3 sequences, 32% detected once. Sequences were derived from cultured CD8+ T cells from PBMCs, sampled from culture after CMV antigen stimulation. The origin of the receptors is a human donor in good health (CMV status not recorded). Some clones in this sample may be carry-over from other donors' samples. CDR3s include the opening cysteine and the closing phenylalanine or tryptophan. A D gene is named only where the DNA matches it firmly. Some rows mark clone size as missing; the rest say once, few, many or name a class of expanded clone.

TGTGCCAGCAGACCGGACTTTAGCAATCAGCCACAGCATTTT,CASRPDFSNQPQHF,TRBJ1-5,TRBV7-2,NA,NA
TGTGCCAGCAGTGGGCCCGAGATCCCGGTTAACACTGAAGCTTTCTTT,CASSGPEIPVNTEAFF,TRBJ1-1,TRBV6-1,few,NA
TGTGCCAGCTCACTTGAAGGGGGGGCCCCGAAGCACTATGGCTACACCTTC,CASSLEGGAPKHYGYTF,TRBJ1-2,TRBV18,NA,NA
TGTGCCAGCAGTGAAGCGGTGGGGTGGGACACTGAAGCTTTCTTT,CASSEAVGWDTEAFF,TRBJ1-1,TRBV2,NA,NA
TGTGCTAGTGGTGACTCTAGCCTAGCGGGAGAGGGCAATGAGCAGTTCTTC,CASGDSSLAGEGNEQFF,TRBJ2-1,TRBV12-5,few,TRBD2
TGTGCCATCGCCGAGGGACAGGGTGCAGATACGCAGTATTTT,CAIAEGQGADTQYF,TRBJ2-3,TRBV10-3,NA,TRBD1
TGCGCCAGTAGCCAAGGGTGGAGGGACCTGGAAAAACTGTTTTTT,CASSQGWRDLEKLFF,TRBJ1-4,TRBV4-1,few,NA
TGTGCCAGCAGGTTTACTAGCGGGGTTAACACCGGGGAGCTGTTTTTT,CASRFTSGVNTGELFF,TRBJ2-2,TRBV12-3/TRBV12-4,few,TRBD2
TGTGCCATCAGACGACCCTGGACAGAAGGCTTCGAAGCTTTCTTT,CAIRRPWTEGFEAFF,TRBJ1-1,TRBV10-3,few,NA
TGTGCCAGCCAGAGGAGGGACGGTAGCAATCAGCCCCAGCATTTT,CASQRRDGSNQPQHF,TRBJ1-5,TRBV7-8,many,NA
TGTGCCACCAGCACCGTGGACAGGGGAAGCAATCAGCCCCAGCATTTT,CATSTVDRGSNQPQHF,TRBJ1-5,TRBV15,NA,TRBD1
TGTGCCAGTAGTATAGTGGAGGGCGATGAGCAGTTCTTC,CASSIVEGDEQFF,TRBJ2-1,TRBV19,few,NA
TGTGCCAGCAGTGAAAAGGCAGGGTACTATGGCTACACCTTC,CASSEKAGYYGYTF,TRBJ1-2,TRBV25-1,NA,NA
TGTGCCAGTAGTATAGCTTCGGGGTGGCGGCTGAACACTGAAGCTTTCTTT,CASSIASGWRLNTEAFF,TRBJ1-1,TRBV19,NA,NA
TGCAGCGTTCAGGGACTAGCGGGGGATGAGCAGTTCTTC,CSVQGLAGDEQFF,TRBJ2-1,TRBV29-1,NA,TRBD2
TGTGCCAGCAGCTTAGGGGCGGGGGCGAAGGACGAGCAGTACTTC,CASSLGAGAKDEQYF,TRBJ2-7,TRBV7-6,many,NA
TGCAGTGCTAGAGACCGGGATAGCGGGTTAACGGGTGAGCAGTTCTTC,CSARDRDSGLTGEQFF,TRBJ2-1,TRBV20-1,once,TRBD2
TGTGCCAGCAGCGTAGGGGCGGGAACGCACAATGAGCAGTTCTTC,CASSVGAGTHNEQFF,TRBJ2-1,TRBV9,NA,NA
TGCGCCAGCTTAATTTGGACAGGCGGTTCCGGGGAGCTGTTTTTT,CASLIWTGGSGELFF,TRBJ2-2,TRBV10-2,NA,TRBD1
TGTGCCAGCAGTCCCGACAGGGCATCGGAGCAGTTCTTC,CASSPDRASEQFF,TRBJ2-1,TRBV6-2/TRBV6-3,few,TRBD1
TGTGCCAGCAGTGAAGGGTGGGCGCAGGGGGATGAAAAACTGTTTTTT,CASSEGWAQGDEKLFF,TRBJ1-4,TRBV6-1,NA,TRBD1
TGTGCCAGTAGTCCAGAGGGGTCGAACACTGAAGCTTTCTTT,CASSPEGSNTEAFF,TRBJ1-1,TRBV19,NA,NA
TGTGCCAGTACCCTATTGGACGGATTGAACACTGAAGCTTTCTTT,CASTLLDGLNTEAFF,TRBJ1-1,TRBV19,NA,NA
TGTGCCAGCAGCCAACCCGAGGGGCTATCCACCGGGGAGCTGTTTTTT,CASSQPEGLSTGELFF,TRBJ2-2,TRBV7-6,many,NA
TGTGCCAGCAGATACGACAGGGAATTCAATCAGCCCCAGCATTTT,CASRYDREFNQPQHF,TRBJ1-5,TRBV2,NA,TRBD1
TGTGCCAGCAGCCAAGATATCGACGAGCAGTACTTC,CASSQDIDEQYF,TRBJ2-7,TRBV4-2,many,NA
TGTGCCAGCAGTCTCGAAGCGGGGGGGGACAATGAGCAGTTCTTC,CASSLEAGGDNEQFF,TRBJ2-1,TRBV6-2/TRBV6-3,few,TRBD2
TGTGCCAGCTCACCGGGTAATGAAAAACTGTTTTTT,CASSPGNEKLFF,TRBJ1-4,TRBV18,many,NA
TGTGCCAGCAGTTACCCCGTTTTCGGAGGGACAGGGGCAGACCTCGGACAGCCCCAGCATTTT,CASSYPVFGGTGADLGQPQHF,TRBJ1-5,TRBV6-2/TRBV6-3,NA,TRBD1
TGTGCCAGCAGTCCCCATGACAGGGCCTATGGCTACACCTTC,CASSPHDRAYGYTF,TRBJ1-2,TRBV7-3,few,TRBD1
TGTGCCAGCAGTAAGACGGGCGAGCAGTACTTC,CASSKTGEQYF,TRBJ2-7,TRBV6-6,few,NA
TGTGCCAGCAGAGGCTCAGGGTTGGAGCCCCAGCATTTT,CASRGSGLEPQHF,TRBJ1-5,TRBV27,NA,NA
TGTGCCAGCAGCGACCCTCAGGGGGTTGAGGAGTACTTC,CASSDPQGVEEYF,TRBJ2-7,TRBV7-2,many,TRBD1
TGTGCCAGCCGCGGGGTCGGAAGCAATCAGCCCCAGCATTTT,CASRGVGSNQPQHF,TRBJ1-5,TRBV27,NA,NA
TGTGCCAGCAGATCTTCGGGGGGCGCCTCCTACGAGCAGTACTTC,CASRSSGGASYEQYF,TRBJ2-7,TRBV12-3/TRBV12-4,NA,NA
TGTGCCAGCAGCTTCCGGGACAGGGGACTTCATGAGCAGTTCTTC,CASSFRDRGLHEQFF,TRBJ2-1,TRBV9,few,TRBD1
TGTGCCAGCAGTTACTTATCAGGGGCGACTAATGAAAAACTGTTTTTT,CASSYLSGATNEKLFF,TRBJ1-4,TRBV6-5,few,NA
TGTGCCAGCAGTTCGGGTCACCTTGGACAGGGCCAGTTCTTC,CASSSGHLGQGQFF,TRBJ2-1,TRBV12-3/TRBV12-4,once,TRBD1
TGTGCCAGCAGTTACTCGGGGACAGACACAGATACGCAGTATTTT,CASSYSGTDTDTQYF,TRBJ2-3,TRBV6-6,few,TRBD1
TGTGCCAGCAGTTATACCCAGACAGGGAGGGGCACTGAAGCTTTCTTT,CASSYTQTGRGTEAFF,TRBJ1-1,TRBV12-3/TRBV12-4,many,TRBD1
TGTGCCAACATAGACGGGGCTTTCACAGATACGCAGTATTTT,CANIDGAFTDTQYF,TRBJ2-3,TRBV2,NA,NA